The clone carrying this T cell receptor (beta chain) was found a few times. Its antigen remains unidentified. CDR1 and CDR2 (germline): MGHRA, YSYEKL. V shed 0 bases and J 2 bases; nucleotides not matched to a gene: 4. CDR3 length: 17 residues. TCRdb re-derived calls from the 5' RACE reads in MiXCR, one entry per CDR3 protein. The table records approximately 260,000 distinct CDR3 sequences, more than 15% of them present only once. This entry comes from a study of CD8 T cells in ankylosing spondylitis. Study-wide results and caveats: Matched ankylosing spondylitis synovial fluid reportedly contained a significantly enriched population of disease-linked clones. In the blood and synovial fluid of reactive arthritis, some motif variants had been previously reported.

The sequence derives from a male donor with ankylosing spondylitis or in good health (not recorded which). The genes are TRBV4-1 and TRBJ2-3, with TRBD2 matching 11 bases. The sequenced sample was blood, either unsorted or a sorted T cell fraction (not recorded which). In nucleotides, the CDR3 is TGCGCCAGCAGCCAAGATCGACTAGCGGGAATCACAGATACGCAGTATTTT. Translated: CASSQDRLAGITDTQYF.